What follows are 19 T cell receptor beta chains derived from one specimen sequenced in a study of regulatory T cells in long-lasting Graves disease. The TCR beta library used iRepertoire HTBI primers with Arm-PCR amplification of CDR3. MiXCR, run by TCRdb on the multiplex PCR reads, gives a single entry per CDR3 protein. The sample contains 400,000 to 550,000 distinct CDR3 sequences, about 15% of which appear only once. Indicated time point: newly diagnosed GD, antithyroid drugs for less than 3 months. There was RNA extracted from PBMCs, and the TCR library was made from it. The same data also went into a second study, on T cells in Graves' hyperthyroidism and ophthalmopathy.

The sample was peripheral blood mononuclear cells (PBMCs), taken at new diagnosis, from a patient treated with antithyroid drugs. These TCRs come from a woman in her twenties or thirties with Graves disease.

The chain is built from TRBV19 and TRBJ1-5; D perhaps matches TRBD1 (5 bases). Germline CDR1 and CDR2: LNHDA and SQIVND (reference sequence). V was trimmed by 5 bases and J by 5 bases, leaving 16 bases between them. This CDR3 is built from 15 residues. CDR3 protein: CASSATGDPYQPQHF. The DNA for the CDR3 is TGTGCCAGTAGTGCCACCGGGGACCCCTATCAGCCCCAGCATTTT.

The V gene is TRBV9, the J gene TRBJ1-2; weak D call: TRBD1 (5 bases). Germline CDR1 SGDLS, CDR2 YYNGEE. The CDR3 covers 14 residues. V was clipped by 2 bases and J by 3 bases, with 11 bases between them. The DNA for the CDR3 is TGTGCCAGCAGCGTGGGGGGGGGGGACTATGGCTACACCTTC. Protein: CASSVGGGDYGYTF.

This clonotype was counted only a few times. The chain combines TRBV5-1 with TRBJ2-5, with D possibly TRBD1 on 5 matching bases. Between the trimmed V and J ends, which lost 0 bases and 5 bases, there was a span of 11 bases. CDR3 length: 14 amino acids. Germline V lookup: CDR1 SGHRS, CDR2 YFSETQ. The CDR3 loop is CASSLEGPRETQYF. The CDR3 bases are TGCGCCAGCAGCTTGGAGGGGCCAAGGGAGACCCAGTACTTC.

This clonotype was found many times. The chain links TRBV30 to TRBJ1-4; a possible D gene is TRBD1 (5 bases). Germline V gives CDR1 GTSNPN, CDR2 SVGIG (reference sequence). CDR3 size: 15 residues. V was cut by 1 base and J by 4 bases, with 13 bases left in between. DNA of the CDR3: TGTGCCTGGAGTGACGCAGGGTGGGGTAATGAAAAACTGTTTTTT. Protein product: CAWSDAGWGNEKLFF.

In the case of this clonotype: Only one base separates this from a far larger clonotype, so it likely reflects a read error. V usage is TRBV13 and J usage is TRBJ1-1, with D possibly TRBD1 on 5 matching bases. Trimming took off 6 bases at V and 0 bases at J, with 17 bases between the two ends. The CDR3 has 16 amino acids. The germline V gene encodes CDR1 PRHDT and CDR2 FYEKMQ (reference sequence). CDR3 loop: CASSAFGAGMNTEAFF. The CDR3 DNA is TGTGCCAGCAGTGCCTTTGGGGCAGGGATGAACACTGAAGCTTTCTTT.

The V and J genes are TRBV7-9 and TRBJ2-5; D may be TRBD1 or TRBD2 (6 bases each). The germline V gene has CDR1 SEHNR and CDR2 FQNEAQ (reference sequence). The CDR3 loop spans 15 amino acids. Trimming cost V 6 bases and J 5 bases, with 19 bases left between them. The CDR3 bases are TGTGCCAGCAGTCATAGACAGGAGGGTGGCGAGACCCAGTACTTC. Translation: CASSHRQEGGETQYF.

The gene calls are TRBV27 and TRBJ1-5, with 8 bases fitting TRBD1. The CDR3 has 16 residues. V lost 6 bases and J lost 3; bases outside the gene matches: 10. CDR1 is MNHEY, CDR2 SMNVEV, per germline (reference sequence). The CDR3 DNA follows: TGTGCCAGCAGCCCCTTCGGACAGGGCTTCAATCAGCCCCAGCATTTT. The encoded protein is CASSPFGQGFNQPQHF.

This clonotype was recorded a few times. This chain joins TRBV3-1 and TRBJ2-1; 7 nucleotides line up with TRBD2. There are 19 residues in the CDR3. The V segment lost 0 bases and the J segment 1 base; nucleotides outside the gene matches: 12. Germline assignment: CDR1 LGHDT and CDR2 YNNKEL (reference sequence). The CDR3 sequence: CASSQEGPAGDGSYNEQFF. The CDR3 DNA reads TGTGCCAGCAGCCAAGAAGGGCCCGCGGGAGACGGATCCTACAATGAGCAGTTCTTC.

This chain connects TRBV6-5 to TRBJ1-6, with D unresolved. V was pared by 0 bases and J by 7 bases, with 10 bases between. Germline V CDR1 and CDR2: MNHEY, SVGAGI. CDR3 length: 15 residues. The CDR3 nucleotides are TGTGCCAGCAGTTACTCGATCGGAGGGAATTCACCCCTCCACTTT. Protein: CASSYSIGGNSPLHF.

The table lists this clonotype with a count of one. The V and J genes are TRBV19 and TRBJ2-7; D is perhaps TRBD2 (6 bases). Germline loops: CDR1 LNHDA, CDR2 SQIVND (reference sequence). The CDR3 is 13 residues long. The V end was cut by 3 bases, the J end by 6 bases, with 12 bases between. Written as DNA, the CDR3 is TGTGCCAGTAGTATTAACCACGGGGGCGAGCAGTACTTC. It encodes CASSINHGGEQYF.

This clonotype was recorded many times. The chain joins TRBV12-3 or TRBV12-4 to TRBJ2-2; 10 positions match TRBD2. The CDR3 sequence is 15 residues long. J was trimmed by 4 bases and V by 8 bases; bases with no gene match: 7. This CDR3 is CASPPLAGVTGELFF. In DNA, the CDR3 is TGTGCCAGCCCACCGCTAGCGGGAGTCACCGGGGAGCTGTTTTTT.

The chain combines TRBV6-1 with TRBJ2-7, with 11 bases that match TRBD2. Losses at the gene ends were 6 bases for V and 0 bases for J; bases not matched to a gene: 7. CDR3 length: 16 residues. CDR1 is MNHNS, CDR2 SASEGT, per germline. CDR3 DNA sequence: TGTGCCAGCAGAAGACCGGGACTAGCGGACTCCTACGAGCAGTACTTC. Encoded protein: CASRRPGLADSYEQYF.

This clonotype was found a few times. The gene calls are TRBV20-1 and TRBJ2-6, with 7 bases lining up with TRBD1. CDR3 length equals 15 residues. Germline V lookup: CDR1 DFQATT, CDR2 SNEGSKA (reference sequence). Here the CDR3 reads CSVQTGTSGANVLTF. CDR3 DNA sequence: TGCAGCGTTCAGACAGGGACCTCTGGGGCCAACGTCCTGACTTTC.

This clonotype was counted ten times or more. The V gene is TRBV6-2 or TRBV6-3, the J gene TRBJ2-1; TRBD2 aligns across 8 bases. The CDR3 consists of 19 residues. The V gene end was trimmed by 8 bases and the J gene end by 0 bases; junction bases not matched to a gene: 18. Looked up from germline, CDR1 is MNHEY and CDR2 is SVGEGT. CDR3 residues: CASLGLDPDRPSSYNEQFF. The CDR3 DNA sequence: TGTGCCAGCTTGGGACTAGACCCCGACAGGCCGAGCTCCTACAATGAGCAGTTCTTC.

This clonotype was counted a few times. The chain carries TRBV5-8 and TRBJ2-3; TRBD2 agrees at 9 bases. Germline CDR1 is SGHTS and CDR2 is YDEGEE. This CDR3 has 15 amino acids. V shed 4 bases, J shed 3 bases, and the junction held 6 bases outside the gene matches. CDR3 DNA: TGTGCCAGCAGCCCAGGACTAGCGCTTACAGATACGCAGTATTTT. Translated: CASSPGLALTDTQYF.

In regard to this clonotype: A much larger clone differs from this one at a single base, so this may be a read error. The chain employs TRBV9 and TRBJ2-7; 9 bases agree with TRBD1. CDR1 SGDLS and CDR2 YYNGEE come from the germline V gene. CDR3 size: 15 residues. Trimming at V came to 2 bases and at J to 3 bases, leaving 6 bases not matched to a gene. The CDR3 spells CASSVGTGRVYEQYF. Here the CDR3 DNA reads TGTGCCAGCAGCGTGGGGACAGGGAGGGTCTACGAGCAGTACTTC. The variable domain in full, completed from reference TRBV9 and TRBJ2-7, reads DSGVTQTPKHLITATGQRVTLRCSPRSGDLSVYWYQQSLDQGLQFLIQYYNGEERAKGNILERFSAQQFPDLHSELNLSSLELGDSALYFCASSVGTGRVYEQYFGPGTRLTVT.

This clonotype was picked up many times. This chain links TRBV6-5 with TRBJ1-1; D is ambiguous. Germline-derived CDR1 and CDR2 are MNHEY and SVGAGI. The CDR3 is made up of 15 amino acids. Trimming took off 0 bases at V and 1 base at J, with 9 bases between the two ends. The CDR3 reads CASSYSPTENTEAFF. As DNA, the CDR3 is TGTGCCAGCAGTTACTCCCCGACCGAGAACACTGAAGCTTTCTTT.

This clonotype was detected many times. DNA of the CDR3: TGTGCCAGCAGTTTCGCAGGGATCACCGGGGAGCTGTTTTTT. Its protein is CASSFAGITGELFF. This chain joins TRBV28 and TRBJ2-2; weak D call: TRBD1 (5 bases). Deletions cut 3 bases from V and 4 bases from J, with 9 bases between. CDR3 length: 14 residues. Germline CDR1 and CDR2: MDHEN and SYDVKM.

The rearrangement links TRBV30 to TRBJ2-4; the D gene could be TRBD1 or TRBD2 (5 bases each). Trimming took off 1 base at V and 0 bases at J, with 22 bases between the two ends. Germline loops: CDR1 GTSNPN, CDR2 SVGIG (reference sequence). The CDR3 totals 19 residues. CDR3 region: CAWSGNPWSGTVAKNIQYF. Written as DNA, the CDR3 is TGTGCCTGGAGTGGGAACCCATGGAGTGGGACCGTAGCCAAAAACATTCAGTACTTC.